In this sample, the clone carrying this TCR beta chain turned up a few times. Combining a sample-barcoded 5' primer with a J-beta primer mix, a second PCR ran for 7 to 11 cycles. TCRdb processed the 5' RACE reads anew with MiXCR; each CDR3 protein has one entry. The data hold 800,000 or so distinct CDR3 sequences, with 25% observed a single time. V was pared by 10 bases and J by 1 base, with 10 bases of the junction left unmatched. The CDR3 totals 15 residues. Germline CDR1 is MDHEN and CDR2 is SYDVKM. The data were obtained in a study of blood T cells in healthy people across ages. In addition, the sample was reused for a study of T cells of mothers and their children. That paper states: The study recruited three healthy Caucasian mothers and their six children as donors. The whole RNA yield was converted to cDNA, around 1.4 ug per 15 ul.

Sequenced input: blood. The clonotype comes from a boy aged 10-17 years in good health. The genes are TRBV28 and TRBJ2-1; 7 bases are a match to TRBD1. CDR3 sequence (DNA): TGTGCCATATTTTCGACAGGGCAGTCCTACAATGAGCAGTTCTTC. It yields the protein CAIFSTGQSYNEQFF.